Listed below are T cell receptor beta chains from one sample, sequenced in a study of T cell responses to AZD1222 COVID-19 vaccine. Sequencing was performed with immunoSEQ multiplex PCR; in TCRdb, only in-frame clones are kept and a portion is missing. Of about 180,000 clones listed, 85% to 95% are singletons. The sample was peripheral blood, taken 28 days after the second AZD1222 dose. The receptors originated from an adult who received the AZD1222 COVID-19 vaccine. Both conserved end residues are part of each CDR3. The D gene is left open where the match is weak. For some rows the clone size is stated as once, few or many, or as a class when expanded; others skip it.

clone size: NA; D gene: TRBD2; V gene: TRBV5-1; J gene: TRBJ2-4; CDR3 protein: CASSPGTSGGPGKGNIQYF; CDR3 DNA: TGCGCCAGCAGCCCCGGGACTAGCGGGGGACCCGGGAAGGGAAACATTCAGTACTTC
clone size: once; D gene: NA; V gene: TRBV27; J gene: TRBJ2-7; CDR3 protein: CASSYRSSYEQYF; CDR3 DNA: TGTGCCAGCAGTTATAGAAGCTCCTACGAGCAGTACTTC
clone size: NA; D gene: TRBD1; V gene: TRBV6-5; J gene: TRBJ2-7; CDR3 protein: CASSYSEDRERVEQYF; CDR3 DNA: TGTGCCAGCAGCTACTCCGAGGACAGGGAAAGGGTAGAGCAGTACTTC
clone size: NA; D gene: NA; V gene: TRBV24-1; J gene: TRBJ1-1; CDR3 protein: CATSDNLNTEAFF; CDR3 DNA: TGTGCCACCAGTGATAACCTGAACACTGAAGCTTTCTTT
clone size: NA; D gene: NA; V gene: TRBV19; J gene: TRBJ1-5; CDR3 protein: CASNIGGGNQPQHF; CDR3 DNA: TGTGCCAGTAATATTGGCGGGGGCAATCAGCCCCAGCATTTT
clone size: NA; D gene: NA; V gene: TRBV20-1; J gene: TRBJ1-2; CDR3 protein: CSAPGYTF; CDR3 DNA: TGCAGTGCTCCTGGCTACACCTTC
clone size: NA; D gene: NA; V gene: TRBV29-1; J gene: TRBJ1-1; CDR3 protein: CSATLQVGMEAFF; CDR3 DNA: TGCAGCGCAACCCTCCAGGTCGGGATGGAAGCTTTCTTT
clone size: NA; D gene: NA; V gene: TRBV27; J gene: TRBJ1-4; CDR3 protein: CASSLEGGDEKLFF; CDR3 DNA: TGTGCCAGCAGTTTGGAGGGGGGTGATGAAAAACTGTTTTTT
clone size: NA; D gene: TRBD1; V gene: TRBV19; J gene: TRBJ2-2; CDR3 protein: CASSSDRGLDTGELFF; CDR3 DNA: TGTGCCAGTAGCTCCGACAGGGGGCTAGACACCGGGGAGCTGTTTTTT
clone size: NA; D gene: NA; V gene: TRBV7-8; J gene: TRBJ1-4; CDR3 protein: CASSLDRHSILFF; CDR3 DNA: TGTGCCAGCAGCTTGGACAGACACTCAATACTGTTTTTT
clone size: NA; D gene: NA; V gene: TRBV7-9; J gene: TRBJ2-5; CDR3 protein: CASSLAGHQDPQETQYF; CDR3 DNA: TGTGCCAGCAGCTTAGCGGGTCACCAGGACCCCCAAGAGACCCAGTACTTC
clone size: NA; D gene: TRBD1; V gene: TRBV6-2/TRBV6-3; J gene: TRBJ1-1; CDR3 protein: CASSYDRGTGNTEAFF; CDR3 DNA: TGTGCCAGCAGTTACGACAGGGGAACGGGGAACACTGAAGCTTTCTTT
clone size: NA; D gene: NA; V gene: TRBV6-5; J gene: TRBJ1-1; CDR3 protein: CASGFTGQMNTEAFF; CDR3 DNA: TGTGCCAGCGGATTCACGGGCCAGATGAACACTGAAGCTTTCTTT
clone size: NA; D gene: NA; V gene: TRBV4-3; J gene: TRBJ1-4; CDR3 protein: CASSQFAALNEKLFF; CDR3 DNA: TGCGCCAGCAGCCAATTCGCGGCCCTGAATGAAAAACTGTTTTTT
clone size: NA; D gene: NA; V gene: TRBV28; J gene: TRBJ1-1; CDR3 protein: CASSLAGYIEAFF; CDR3 DNA: TGTGCCAGCAGTTTGGCAGGCTACATTGAAGCTTTCTTT
clone size: NA; D gene: NA; V gene: TRBV19; J gene: TRBJ1-1; CDR3 protein: CASSIHTPNTEAFF; CDR3 DNA: TGTGCCAGTAGTATACACACCCCGAACACTGAAGCTTTCTTT
clone size: NA; D gene: NA; V gene: TRBV6-5; J gene: TRBJ1-1; CDR3 protein: CASNWRPAEAFF; CDR3 DNA: TGTGCCAGCAATTGGAGGCCGGCTGAAGCTTTCTTT
clone size: many; D gene: TRBD1; V gene: TRBV4-2; J gene: TRBJ1-1; CDR3 protein: CASSQATGAGMAEAFF; CDR3 DNA: TGTGCCAGCAGCCAAGCCACAGGGGCCGGAATGGCTGAAGCTTTCTTT
clone size: NA; D gene: TRBD1; V gene: TRBV19; J gene: TRBJ1-5; CDR3 protein: CASSILDRDQPQHF; CDR3 DNA: TGTGCCAGTAGTATACTGGACAGGGATCAGCCCCAGCATTTT
clone size: NA; D gene: NA; V gene: TRBV10-1; J gene: TRBJ1-1; CDR3 protein: CASGETEAFF; CDR3 DNA: TGCGCCAGCGGGGAGACTGAAGCTTTCTTT
clone size: NA; D gene: NA; V gene: TRBV5-6; J gene: TRBJ1-2; CDR3 protein: CASSLAAGRANYGYTF; CDR3 DNA: TGTGCCAGCAGCTTGGCCGCGGGCAGGGCGAACTATGGCTACACCTTC
clone size: NA; D gene: NA; V gene: TRBV6-1; J gene: TRBJ1-5; CDR3 protein: CASSEAWWQGGQPQHF; CDR3 DNA: TGTGCCAGCAGTGAAGCCTGGTGGCAGGGAGGTCAGCCCCAGCATTTT
clone size: once; D gene: NA; V gene: TRBV6-6; J gene: TRBJ1-2; CDR3 protein: CASTTLGREYGYTF; CDR3 DNA: TGTGCCAGCACCACGCTGGGGAGGGAATATGGCTACACCTTC
clone size: NA; D gene: NA; V gene: TRBV28; J gene: TRBJ2-1; CDR3 protein: CASSSRHEGIGEQFF; CDR3 DNA: TGTGCCAGCAGTTCCCGACACGAAGGTATAGGTGAGCAGTTCTTC
clone size: NA; D gene: NA; V gene: TRBV24-1; J gene: TRBJ1-2; CDR3 protein: CATSDILGTHGYTF; CDR3 DNA: TGTGCCACCAGTGACATACTCGGGACACATGGCTACACCTTC
clone size: NA; D gene: TRBD1; V gene: TRBV9; J gene: TRBJ1-1; CDR3 protein: CASSEDRGEYTEAFF; CDR3 DNA: TGTGCCAGCAGCGAGGACAGGGGAGAGTACACTGAAGCTTTCTTT
clone size: NA; D gene: NA; V gene: TRBV5-4; J gene: TRBJ1-4; CDR3 protein: CASSLATGATNEKLFF; CDR3 DNA: TGTGCCAGCAGCTTGGCCACGGGGGCAACTAATGAAAAACTGTTTTTT
clone size: NA; D gene: NA; V gene: TRBV18; J gene: TRBJ1-6; CDR3 protein: CANARSNSPLHF; CDR3 DNA: TGTGCCAACGCCCGTAGTAATTCACCCCTCCACTTT
clone size: NA; D gene: NA; V gene: TRBV4-1; J gene: TRBJ1-2; CDR3 protein: CASSQVLWQTPKEGYTF; CDR3 DNA: TGCGCCAGCAGCCAAGTGTTGTGGCAGACCCCGAAGGAGGGCTACACCTTC
clone size: NA; D gene: NA; V gene: TRBV19; J gene: TRBJ1-5; CDR3 protein: CASSTYLDSYSNQPQHF; CDR3 DNA: TGTGCCAGTAGTACATACCTCGACAGCTATAGCAATCAGCCCCAGCATTTT
clone size: few; D gene: NA; V gene: TRBV19; J gene: TRBJ1-1; CDR3 protein: CASIEGTRTAEAFF; CDR3 DNA: TGTGCCAGTATTGAGGGGACCAGGACAGCAGAAGCTTTCTTT
clone size: NA; D gene: NA; V gene: TRBV14; J gene: TRBJ2-7; CDR3 protein: CASRGTRSSYEQYF; CDR3 DNA: TGTGCCAGCAGGGGGACTCGGTCCTCCTACGAGCAGTACTTC
clone size: NA; D gene: TRBD1; V gene: TRBV24-1; J gene: TRBJ1-5; CDR3 protein: CATSKTGADNSNQPQHF; CDR3 DNA: TGTGCCACCAGCAAGACAGGGGCCGACAATAGCAATCAGCCCCAGCATTTT
clone size: NA; D gene: TRBD2; V gene: TRBV19; J gene: TRBJ2-5; CDR3 protein: CASSITSGGYQETQYF; CDR3 DNA: TGTGCCAGTAGTATCACTAGCGGGGGGTACCAAGAGACCCAGTACTTC
clone size: NA; D gene: TRBD1; V gene: TRBV28; J gene: TRBJ1-2; CDR3 protein: CASSPHTTGYNGYTF; CDR3 DNA: TGTGCCAGCAGTCCCCACACGACAGGGTACAATGGCTACACCTTC
clone size: NA; D gene: NA; V gene: TRBV3-1/TRBV3-2; J gene: TRBJ1-4; CDR3 protein: CASAGEEKLFF; CDR3 DNA: TGTGCCAGCGCCGGGGAGGAAAAACTGTTTTTT
clone size: NA; D gene: NA; V gene: TRBV6-1; J gene: TRBJ1-2; CDR3 protein: CASSEVWGYGYTF; CDR3 DNA: TGTGCCAGCAGTGAAGTGTGGGGCTATGGCTACACCTTC
clone size: NA; D gene: TRBD1; V gene: TRBV9; J gene: TRBJ1-5; CDR3 protein: CASSPGTGGSNQPQHF; CDR3 DNA: TGTGCCAGCAGCCCCGGGACAGGGGGGAGCAATCAGCCCCAGCATTTT
clone size: NA; D gene: TRBD2; V gene: TRBV14; J gene: TRBJ2-1; CDR3 protein: CASSQDKSGGYNEQFF; CDR3 DNA: TGTGCCAGCAGCCAAGATAAAAGCGGGGGATACAATGAGCAGTTCTTC
clone size: NA; D gene: NA; V gene: TRBV2; J gene: TRBJ1-3; CDR3 protein: CASNSQGLGNTIYF; CDR3 DNA: TGTGCCAGCAACTCGCAGGGTCTCGGAAACACCATATATTTT
clone size: NA; D gene: TRBD1; V gene: TRBV10-3; J gene: TRBJ1-1; CDR3 protein: CASSGTGGNTEAFF; CDR3 DNA: TGTGCCTCCTCCGGGACAGGGGGCAACACTGAAGCTTTCTTT
clone size: NA; D gene: NA; V gene: TRBV6-1; J gene: TRBJ1-4; CDR3 protein: CASSEGGAGEKLFF; CDR3 DNA: TGTGCCAGCAGTGAAGGGGGGGCCGGCGAAAAACTGTTTTTT
clone size: NA; D gene: NA; V gene: TRBV5-1; J gene: TRBJ1-1; CDR3 protein: CASSLRTGSNTEAFF; CDR3 DNA: TGCGCCAGCAGCCTACGCACGGGGTCGAACACTGAAGCTTTCTTT
clone size: NA; D gene: NA; V gene: TRBV18; J gene: TRBJ1-2; CDR3 protein: CASSPPPGDTAANYGYTF; CDR3 DNA: TGTGCCAGCTCACCACCGCCCGGGGACACCGCTGCTAACTATGGCTACACCTTC
clone size: NA; D gene: TRBD2; V gene: TRBV11-2; J gene: TRBJ2-1; CDR3 protein: CASSLVAGGPYNEQFF; CDR3 DNA: TGTGCCAGCAGCTTAGTTGCGGGAGGGCCCTACAATGAGCAGTTCTTC
clone size: NA; D gene: NA; V gene: TRBV28; J gene: TRBJ1-5; CDR3 protein: CASSFGGKQPQHF; CDR3 DNA: TGTGCCAGCAGTTTTGGGGGGAAGCAGCCCCAGCATTTT
clone size: NA; D gene: NA; V gene: TRBV30; J gene: TRBJ1-2; CDR3 protein: CAWSLGINYGYTF; CDR3 DNA: TGTGCCTGGAGTCTCGGGATTAACTATGGCTACACCTTC
clone size: NA; D gene: TRBD2; V gene: TRBV5-1; J gene: TRBJ2-7; CDR3 protein: CASSLESFIQGGRHEQYF; CDR3 DNA: TGCGCCAGCAGCTTGGAAAGTTTTATCCAGGGCGGGAGGCACGAGCAGTACTTC
clone size: few; D gene: NA; V gene: TRBV28; J gene: TRBJ2-7; CDR3 protein: CASRAADTYEQYF; CDR3 DNA: TGTGCCAGCAGAGCGGCGGATACCTACGAGCAGTACTTC
clone size: NA; D gene: NA; V gene: TRBV9; J gene: TRBJ2-5; CDR3 protein: CASSPQAYQETQYF; CDR3 DNA: TGTGCCAGCAGCCCACAGGCGTACCAAGAGACCCAGTACTTC
clone size: NA; D gene: NA; V gene: TRBV19; J gene: TRBJ1-1; CDR3 protein: CASSTGDTEAFF; CDR3 DNA: TGTGCCAGTAGTACAGGGGACACTGAAGCTTTCTTT
clone size: NA; D gene: TRBD1; V gene: TRBV9; J gene: TRBJ1-2; CDR3 protein: CASSEAGGYGYTF; CDR3 DNA: TGTGCCAGCAGCGAAGCAGGGGGCTATGGCTACACCTTC
clone size: NA; D gene: NA; V gene: TRBV29-1; J gene: TRBJ1-1; CDR3 protein: CSVAQRLNTEAFF; CDR3 DNA: TGCAGCGTTGCCCAGAGACTGAACACTGAAGCTTTCTTT
clone size: NA; D gene: TRBD2; V gene: TRBV7-2; J gene: TRBJ2-7; CDR3 protein: CASSLVTSAYEQYF; CDR3 DNA: TGTGCCAGCAGCTTAGTGACTAGCGCCTACGAGCAGTACTTC
clone size: NA; D gene: NA; V gene: TRBV19; J gene: TRBJ1-4; CDR3 protein: CASKEGNEKLFF; CDR3 DNA: TGTGCCAGTAAAGAGGGGAATGAAAAACTGTTTTTT
clone size: NA; D gene: NA; V gene: TRBV30; J gene: TRBJ1-1; CDR3 protein: CAWAEVIENTEAFF; CDR3 DNA: TGTGCCTGGGCCGAAGTGATCGAGAACACTGAAGCTTTCTTT
clone size: NA; D gene: TRBD1; V gene: TRBV23-1; J gene: TRBJ2-2; CDR3 protein: CASSGTGRESTGELFF; CDR3 DNA: TGCGCCAGCAGCGGGACAGGGAGGGAGAGCACCGGGGAGCTGTTTTTT